This TCR beta chain was found in a study of blood T cell repertoires in COVID-19. Study-level information: Samples came from the United States, Italy and Spain, spanning acute and convalescent COVID-19. T cells, B-cell-depleted T cells, or PBMCs supplied cDNA or gDNA.

The table lists this clone with a few counts. Authors' analysis steps: Nucleated cell counts were estimated from reference gene primer amplification. Clones were sequenced by immunoSEQ multiplex PCR, and TCRdb holds only the in-frame ones, with some missing. The D gene and trimming were derived from the DNA, and the V and J assignments and clone size from that table. The profile covers fewer than 200,000 clones, with 70% to 80% appearing a single time and around 8% taken by the ten largest. The CDR3 runs 14 residues. Trimming took off 10 bases at V and 5 bases at J, with 20 bases between the two ends. CDR1 is SNHLY and CDR2 is FYNNEI in the germline V gene.

The receptor's source is a woman aged 60-75 years with COVID-19, enrolled during active disease. Sequenced input: peripheral blood. The rearrangement uses TRBV2 and TRBJ2-5; D possibly corresponds to TRBD1 (7 bases). The CDR3 DNA sequence: TGTGCCATCACCCCCTCAGGGGGGAGGGAGACCCAGTACTTC. Protein sequence: CAITPSGGRETQYF.